This TCR beta chain was sequenced in a study of a mutant IDH1 vaccine in newly diagnosed glioma. Study-wide context: Earlier therapy was either radiotherapy, temozolomide, or both, and most got both.

The method was immunoSEQ multiplex PCR; TCRdb's version includes in-frame clones alone and lacks a portion of them. This repertoire shows tens of thousands of clones, about 80% found once; its top ten account for about 5.1%. Time point meaning: baseline, week 1 (first vaccination visit). Described treatment: pre-vaccination baseline after standard-of-care therapy. CDR1 is SEHNR, CDR2 FQNEAQ, per germline (reference sequence). CDR3 size: 15 residues. The ends were cut back, 1 base at V and 6 bases at J, with 13 bases in the middle. V gene TRBV7-9 combines with J gene TRBJ2-1; no definite D call. The sequenced sample was PBMCs, obtained from a glioma patient treated with radiotherapy, temozolomide or both. The TCR sequence derives from a man in his forties with glioma. Some clones in this sample may be carry-over from other donors' samples. In DNA form, the CDR3 reads TGTGCCAGCAGCTTAGTAAACTCGGCGCGCAATGAGCAGTTCTTC. This encodes CASSLVNSARNEQFF.